This T cell receptor (beta chain) was recorded in a study of blood T cells in healthy people across ages. General observations from the study: Naive T cell percentage by flow cytometry tracked strongly with beta diversity. Older age coincided with a roughly linear decline in TCR beta diversity per million T cells.

With a J-beta primer mix and a sample-barcoded 5' primer, a second PCR ran about 7 to 11 cycles. TCRdb re-analysed the 5' RACE reads in MiXCR, keeping a single row per CDR3 protein. Altogether under 2,000,000 distinct CDR3 sequences are present, about 50% being singletons, with the ten largest covering roughly 2%. This clonotype has only a few counts. What it recognizes is unknown. The donors, aged about 6 to 100, were healthy Caucasians from Russia. Germline CDR1 is SGHTA and CDR2 is FQGNSA. This CDR3 is built from 17 residues. J gave up 3 bases and V 5 bases, and 12 bases lay outside the gene matches.

The material sequenced was blood. The gene calls are TRBV7-2 and TRBJ1-2; TRBD1 matches at 10 bases. The TCR comes from a middle-aged woman in good health. The CDR3 loop reads CASSPRGGTGVDYGYTF. CDR3 nucleotide sequence: TGTGCCAGCAGCCCTAGAGGGGGGACAGGGGTTGACTATGGCTACACCTTC.